This T cell receptor beta chain was sequenced during a study of blood T cell repertoires in COVID-19. Study-level background: Acute and convalescent COVID-19 specimens originated in the United States, Italy and Spain. PBMCs, B-cell-depleted T cells, or T cells were the source of the cDNA or gDNA that made up the material.

Original analysis: Quantification of nucleated cells was approximated via reference gene primer amplification. The repertoire was sequenced with immunoSEQ multiplex PCR; TCRdb's copy has only in-frame clones and lacks some. The DNA was the basis for D and trimming; V, J and clone size are from that table. The sample consists of 330,000 or so clones, over 80% of them appearing once. This clone appeared a few times. Additional DNA sequences in this sample encode the identical CDR3. The CDR3 contains 14 residues. The V segment lost 2 bases and the J segment 1 base; nucleotides outside the gene matches: 0. Germline lookup yields CDR1 MDHEN and CDR2 SYDVKM. Adults between roughly 18 and 89 years of age took part from under 25 US areas.

V and J are TRBV28 and TRBJ2-7, with 9 bases fitting TRBD2. The sample taken for sequencing was PBMCs or T cells enriched from blood (not recorded which). The clonotype was recovered from a man aged 30 to 45 who had recovered from COVID-19. The CDR3 region has the DNA TGTGCCAGCAGTTTACTAGCGGGGTCCTACGAGCAGTACTTC. This encodes CASSLLAGSYEQYF.